The entry that follows covers one TCR beta chain sequence. This sample is part of a study of blood T cell repertoires in COVID-19. The wider study: PBMCs, B-cell-depleted T cells, or T cells provided the cDNA or gDNA that made up the material.

Under the authors' procedure: Reference gene primer amplification gave estimated nucleated cell counts. TCRdb's table, derived via immunoSEQ multiplex PCR, lists solely in-frame clones and lacks some. The V and J calls and clone size come from that table; D and trimming were worked out from the DNA. The table lists approximately 250,000 clones, 84% of them singletons. V was pared by 3 bases and J by 0 bases, with 8 bases between. The CDR3 contains 14 residues. The germline CDR1 and CDR2 sequences are SGHVS and FQNEAQ. Sequenced material: peripheral blood. The chain links TRBV7-8 to TRBJ1-1; possible D gene TRBD1, 5 bases. This clonotype was obtained from a human donor in a cohort sampled during active COVID-19. CDR3 residues: CASSLGGVNTEAFF. For the CDR3, the DNA is TGTGCCAGCAGCTTGGGGGGAGTGAACACTGAAGCTTTCTTT.